The clone carrying this T cell receptor (beta chain) came up many times. Its antigen remains unknown. It was by quantitative 5'-RACE with molecular barcodes that TCR beta libraries were made. TCRdb reprocessed the 5' RACE reads with MiXCR, giving one entry per CDR3 protein. Of approximately 220,000 distinct CDR3 sequences detected, roughly 25% appear once; the ten largest clones hold 6.6%. V was pared by 7 bases and J by 0 bases, with 7 bases between. This CDR3 has 13 residues. The V gene's germline CDR1 is MDHEN and CDR2 SYDVKM. The data stem from a study of CD8 T cells in ankylosing spondylitis. Overall study findings and caveats: What seemed typical of ankylosing spondylitis blood was a TCR beta motif built from about 8 highly homologous variants. Disease-linked clones were reportedly significantly enriched in matched ankylosing spondylitis synovial fluid. Disease-linked clones bore a CD8+ phenotype and were relatively rare in peripheral blood.

Sequencing used blood, either unsorted or a sorted T cell fraction (not recorded which). The TCR sequence derives from a male donor with ankylosing spondylitis or in good health (not recorded which). The V and J genes are TRBV28 and TRBJ2-1; D not resolved. The CDR3 sequence: CASTRLSYNEQFF. The CDR3 bases are TGTGCCAGCACGAGACTCTCCTACAATGAGCAGTTCTTC.